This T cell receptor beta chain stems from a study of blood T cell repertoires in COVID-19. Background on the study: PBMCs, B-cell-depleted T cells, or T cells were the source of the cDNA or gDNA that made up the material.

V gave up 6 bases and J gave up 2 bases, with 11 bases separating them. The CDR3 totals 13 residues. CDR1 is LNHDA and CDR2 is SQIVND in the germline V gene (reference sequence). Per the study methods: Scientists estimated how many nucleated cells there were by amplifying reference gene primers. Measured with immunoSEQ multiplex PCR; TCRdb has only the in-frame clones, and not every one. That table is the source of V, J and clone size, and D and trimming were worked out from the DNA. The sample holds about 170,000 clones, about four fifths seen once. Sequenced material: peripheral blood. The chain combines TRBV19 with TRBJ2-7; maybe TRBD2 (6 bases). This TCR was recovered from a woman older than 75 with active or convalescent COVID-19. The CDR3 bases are TGTGCCAGTAGCCCCGGGAGAGCCTACGAGCAGTACTTC. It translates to CASSPGRAYEQYF.